Each of the 26 T cell receptor beta chains below was sequenced from the same sample in a study of STAT5B mutations in CD4+ large granular lymphocyte leukemia. Clones were read by immunoSEQ multiplex PCR, and TCRdb kept only the in-frame ones, dropping some. The repertoire holds about 30,000 clones, with 79% as singletons. The sample consisted of CD4+ T cells from blood buffy coats. These receptors came from a human donor in good health.

The chain employs TRBV10-3 and TRBJ2-1; 9 positions match TRBD2. Germline V lookup: CDR1 ENHRY, CDR2 SYGVKD. The CDR3 spans 18 residues. Losses at the gene ends were 0 bases for V and 5 bases for J; bases not matched to a gene: 11. This chain's CDR3 is CAISESREGSGSHNEQFF. CDR3 bases: TGTGCCATCAGTGAGTCAAGGGAGGGTAGCGGGAGCCACAATGAGCAGTTCTTC.

This rearrangement joins TRBV28 to TRBJ2-7; TRBD1 agrees at 7 bases. The CDR3 runs to 12 residues. Germline V gene data show CDR1 as MDHEN and CDR2 as SYDVKM. V shed 5 bases, J shed 4 bases, and the junction held 2 bases outside the gene matches. In DNA, the CDR3 is TGTGCCAGCAGTCCGGACAGGTACGAGCAGTACTTC. It encodes CASSPDRYEQYF.

The chain uses TRBV19 and TRBJ1-4, with unresolved D. V lost 10 bases and J 5 bases, leaving 20 bases between the germline ends. The CDR3 consists of 15 residues. The germline V gene encodes CDR1 LNHDA and CDR2 SQIVND (reference sequence). Written as DNA, the CDR3 is TGTGCCACCGCCCGGGTCCGTTCTCCCAATGAAAAACTGTTTTTT. Protein sequence: CATARVRSPNEKLFF.

The rearrangement uses TRBV6-1 and TRBJ1-5; D ambiguous. The CDR3 sequence is 11 residues long. Germline-derived CDR1 and CDR2 are MNHNS and SASEGT. V lost 6 bases and J lost 1, with 1 base in between. The CDR3 DNA reads as TGTGCCAGCAGCAGCAATCAGCCCCAGCATTTT. This codes for CASSSNQPQHF.

V gene TRBV6-5 combines with J gene TRBJ2-1; D perhaps matches TRBD1 (5 bases). The length of the CDR3 is 13 residues. Trimming took 7 bases from V and 4 from J, leaving 11 bases between them. Germline V lookup: CDR1 MNHEY, CDR2 SVGAGI. CDR3 nucleotide sequence: TGTGCCAGCACCAAGCCAGGGTACAATGAGCAGTTCTTC. It specifies CASTKPGYNEQFF.

The chain carries TRBV2 and TRBJ2-2; D perhaps matches TRBD1 (5 bases). The CDR3 runs 15 residues. V lost 4 bases and J 2 bases, leaving 11 bases between the germline ends. CDR1 and CDR2 (germline): SNHLY, FYNNEI. CDR3 nucleotides: TGTGCCAGCAGTGCGGCCAGGGCAAACACCGGGGAGCTGTTTTTT. This codes for CASSAARANTGELFF.

The chain couples TRBV7-6 to TRBJ2-5; D is unclear. The length of the CDR3 is 13 residues. Trimming pared 6 bases from V and 2 bases from J, leaving 10 bases between. The germline gives CDR1 SGHVS, CDR2 FNYEAQ. The CDR3 nucleotides read TGTGCCAGCAGGCCCTTGGGGCAAGAGACCCAGTACTTC. As protein: CASRPLGQETQYF.

This clone was seen more than once but under ten times. The chain carries TRBV6-1 and TRBJ1-2, with D unresolved. The germline V gene has CDR1 MNHNS and CDR2 SASEGT. Trimming took off 8 bases at V and 4 bases at J, with 20 bases between the two ends. This CDR3 is built from 15 residues. The CDR3: CASSVDRAGSYGYTF. As DNA, the CDR3 is TGTGCCAGCTCCGTAGACCGGGCTGGGAGCTATGGCTACACCTTC.

The V call is TRBV19, the J call TRBJ2-2; tentatively, D is TRBD1 (5 bases). V was pared by 6 bases and J by 1 base, with 6 bases between. CDR1 and CDR2 (germline): LNHDA, SQIVND (reference sequence). This CDR3 is built from 13 residues. The CDR3 nucleotides are TGTGCCAGTAGGACAGAGAACACCGGGGAGCTGTTTTTT. Translated: CASRTENTGELFF. Full variable domain (missing parts from reference TRBV19 and TRBJ2-2): DGGITQSPKYLFRKEGQNVTLSCEQNLNHDAMYWYRQDPGQGLRLIYYSQIVNDFQKGDIAEGYSVSREKKESFPLTVTSAQKNPTAFYLCASRTENTGELFFGEGSRLTVL.

This chain links TRBV5-1 with TRBJ2-1; 10 bases agree with TRBD1. Looked up from germline, CDR1 is SGHRS and CDR2 is YFSETQ. Losses at the gene ends were 4 bases for V and 6 bases for J; bases not matched to a gene: 10. The length of the CDR3 is 16 residues. The CDR3 here is CASSAGLDRGFNEQFF. The CDR3 DNA is TGCGCCAGCAGCGCTGGTCTGGACAGGGGGTTCAATGAGCAGTTCTTC.

DNA for the CDR3: TGTGCCATCAGTGAGGGCTCAGACGGGGAAAAACTGTTTTTT. Its translation is CAISEGSDGEKLFF. This chain connects TRBV10-3 to TRBJ1-4; the D is unclear. This CDR3 has 14 residues. V was pared by 2 bases and J by 8 bases, with 12 bases between. From germline, CDR1 is ENHRY and CDR2 SYGVKD.

This sequence joins TRBV5-1 and TRBJ2-5, with D maybe TRBD2 (6 bases). The CDR3 is 15 residues long. V lost 1 base to trimming and J lost 3 bases, with 13 bases between them. Germline lookup yields CDR1 SGHRS and CDR2 YFSETQ. CDR3 bases: TGCGCCAGCAGCTTGACCCGTTGGGGGGAAGAGACCCAGTACTTC. Amino acid sequence: CASSLTRWGEETQYF.

The rearrangement joins TRBV27 to TRBJ1-1; D remains ambiguous. Trimming pared 3 bases from V and 6 bases from J, leaving 11 bases between. From germline, CDR1 is MNHEY and CDR2 SMNVEV (reference sequence). This CDR3 is built from 13 residues. The CDR3: CASSLSRESEAFF. Here the CDR3 DNA reads TGTGCCAGCAGTTTGAGCCGGGAGTCTGAAGCTTTCTTT.

The chain couples TRBV21-1 to TRBJ2-1; whether TRBD1, the table's D call, matches the DNA was not checked. TRBV21-1 is an annotated pseudogene. The CDR3 length is 16 residues. The CDR3 spells CASSKEGRVLSNEQFF. Here the CDR3 DNA reads TGTGCCAGCAGCAAAGAGGGCAGGGTTTTGAGTAATGAGCAGTTCTTC.

This chain joins TRBV7-8 and TRBJ2-3; the D call may be TRBD1 or TRBD2 (5 bases each). Germline V gives CDR1 SGHVS, CDR2 FQNEAQ. The CDR3 extends over 15 amino acids. V was trimmed by 5 bases and J by 6 bases, leaving 18 bases between them. The CDR3 DNA reads TGTGCCAGCAGCCCAAACCCGGGACCGCGGGATACGCAGTATTTT. It yields the protein CASSPNPGPRDTQYF.

The rearrangement links TRBV7-8 to TRBJ2-1; D is possibly TRBD2 (5 bases). This CDR3 comprises 15 residues. CDR1 SGHVS and CDR2 FQNEAQ come from the germline V gene. The V end was cut by 5 bases, the J end by 1 base, with 12 bases between. CDR3 coding DNA: TGTGCCAGCAGCCCCAGAAGCGGTTCCTACAATGAGCAGTTCTTC. Translation: CASSPRSGSYNEQFF. The whole variable domain, filled in from reference TRBV7-8 and TRBJ2-1, reads GAGVSQSPRYKVAKRGQDVALRCDPISGHVSLFWYQQALGQGPEFLTYFQNEAQLDKSGLPSDRFFAERPEGSVSTLKIQRTQQEDSAVYLCASSPRSGSYNEQFFGPGTRLTVL.

This clone was observed a few times. The chain employs TRBV7-2 and TRBJ1-5; D not resolved. Germline V gene lookup returns CDR1 SGHTA and CDR2 FQGNSA. V was pared by 5 bases and J by 0 bases, with 11 bases between. This CDR3 has 15 residues. CDR3 DNA sequence: TGTGCCAGCAGCCGTGGGAGGGATAGCAATCAGCCCCAGCATTTT. It is translated as CASSRGRDSNQPQHF.

This chain connects TRBV25-1 to TRBJ2-1; D gene uncertain. Germline V gene data show CDR1 as MGHDK and CDR2 as SYGVNS. With 6 bases removed from V and 3 bases from J, the gap between germline ends came to 12 bases. The CDR3 has 14 residues. DNA for the CDR3: TGTGCCAGCAGGGCGACTGCCTTCTACAATGAGCAGTTCTTC. Translation gives CASRATAFYNEQFF.

The rearrangement joins TRBV4-2 to TRBJ2-3; 7 positions agree with TRBD1. The CDR3 sequence is 16 residues long. V lost 5 bases and J lost 2; bases outside the gene matches: 10. The V gene's germline CDR1 is LGHNA and CDR2 YNFKEQ. DNA of the CDR3: TGTGCCAGCAGCACCCACCGGGACAGCCACACAGATACGCAGTATTTT. Amino acid sequence: CASSTHRDSHTDTQYF.

This clone has a single count. The chain links TRBV11-2 to TRBJ1-1; possible D gene TRBD1, 5 bases. Germline values: CDR1 SGHAT, CDR2 FQNNGV. This CDR3 region has 13 residues. Trimming shortened V by 6 bases and J by 3 bases, and 11 bases separated the two germline ends. CDR3 amino acids: CASSFGGDTEAFF. The CDR3 coding sequence is TGTGCCAGCAGTTTTGGGGGGGACACTGAAGCTTTCTTT.

This clone has a handful of counts. The J gene is TRBJ2-7, the V gene TRBV2; 7 bases line up with TRBD1. Germline trimming cut 3 bases from V and 2 bases from J; bases unmatched to any gene: 4. The CDR3 sequence is 14 residues long. Germline values: CDR1 SNHLY, CDR2 FYNNEI. The CDR3 coding sequence is TGTGCCAGCAGTGATTACAGGGGTCCCTACGAGCAGTACTTC. Its translation: CASSDYRGPYEQYF.

The chain joins TRBV7-2 to TRBJ1-1, with a weak D call TRBD1 (6 bases). The CDR3 totals 17 residues. Per the germline V gene, CDR1 is SGHTA and CDR2 is FQGNSA. V lost 2 bases and J 5 bases, leaving 21 bases between the germline ends. CDR3 residues: CASSLNPYRGKGTEAFF. For the CDR3, the DNA is TGTGCCAGCAGCTTAAACCCCTATAGGGGGAAGGGAACTGAAGCTTTCTTT.

The chain joins TRBV2 to TRBJ2-5; weak D call: TRBD2 (5 bases). This CDR3 spans 15 amino acids. Germline values: CDR1 SNHLY, CDR2 FYNNEI. Between the trimmed V and J ends, which lost 6 bases and 2 bases, there was a span of 16 bases. The CDR3 sequence is CASRSYPGLQETQYF. Written as DNA, the CDR3 is TGTGCCAGCAGATCATATCCGGGGTTGCAAGAGACCCAGTACTTC.

The V call is TRBV15, the J call TRBJ2-1; TRBD1 matches 7 bases. V gave up 0 bases and J gave up 7 bases; unmatched junction bases: 0. The CDR3 is made up of 13 amino acids. CDR1 and CDR2 (germline): LNHNV, YYDKDF (reference sequence). The CDR3 DNA sequence: TGTGCCACCAGCAGAGACAGGGGGAATGAGCAGTTCTTC. It codes for CATSRDRGNEQFF.

This chain uses TRBV10-3 with TRBJ1-4; D is ambiguous. Germline values: CDR1 ENHRY, CDR2 SYGVKD. The CDR3 covers 14 residues. Trimming removed 2 bases at V and 5 bases at J, with 9 bases between. CDR3: CAISEGRQNEKLFF. The CDR3 DNA reads as TGTGCCATCAGTGAGGGGCGGCAGAATGAAAAACTGTTTTTT.

The chain uses TRBV7-2 and TRBJ1-5; no clear D gene. With 3 bases removed from V and 7 bases from J, the gap between germline ends came to 10 bases. The germline gives CDR1 SGHTA, CDR2 FQGNSA. This CDR3 is 13 amino acids long. CDR3 bases: TGTGCCAGCAGCTTTGTTGTGAGCCAGCCCCAGCATTTT. Protein: CASSFVVSQPQHF.